These 17 T cell receptor beta chains came from one sample sequenced in a study of shared clonotypes between healthy human individuals. Libraries were prepared by immunoSEQ multiplex PCR; TCRdb keeps only in-frame clonotypes and omits some of them. Among some 490,000 clones listed, about 72% were seen once. Sequencing was done on a sample of PBMCs. Receptors originate from a woman in her thirties or forties in good health. Some clones in this sample may be carry-over from other donors' samples.

The rearrangement links TRBV5-6 to TRBJ2-5, with 12 bases matching TRBD2. The DNA end lines up better with TRBJ2-7; the J call may be wrong. This CDR3 comprises 15 residues. Germline V CDR1 and CDR2: SGHDT, YYEEEE. The CDR3 region has the DNA TGTGCCAGCAGCCCCGGACTAGCGGGATGGGGCGAGCAGTACTTC. It translates to CASSPGLAGWGEQYF.

The J gene is TRBJ1-4, the V gene TRBV6-1, with D possibly matching TRBD1 (5 bases). The CDR3 has 15 amino acids. Germline assignment: CDR1 MNHNS and CDR2 SASEGT. V was pared by 9 bases and J by 3 bases, with 17 bases between. The CDR3 DNA reads as TGTGCCAGTGCCGATGGAGGGGAGCCTAATGAAAAACTGTTTTTT. It is translated as CASADGGEPNEKLFF.

This clone occurred many times. The chain joins TRBV20-1 to TRBJ1-2; D unresolved. This CDR3 is 11 amino acids long. Trimming left V 3 bases short and J 7 bases short, with 9 bases between. Per the germline V gene, CDR1 is DFQATT and CDR2 is SNEGSKA (reference sequence). The CDR3 here is CSASTFPGYTF. CDR3 bases: TGCAGTGCTAGCACCTTTCCTGGCTACACCTTC.

CDR3: CASSSTRPERGYTDTQYF. DNA of the CDR3: TGTGCCAGCAGTTCAACCCGCCCTGAGCGGGGGTACACAGATACGCAGTATTTT. The chain is built from TRBV25-1 and TRBJ2-3; 8 bases agree with TRBD2. V shed 5 bases, J shed 2 bases, and the junction held 15 bases outside the gene matches. The CDR3 has 18 amino acids. Germline lookup yields CDR1 MGHDK and CDR2 SYGVNS.

About this clone itself: A much more abundant neighbour one base away suggests this may be a read error. The genes are TRBV5-3 and TRBJ2-1; D gene uncertain. TRBV5-3 is an ORF, and what it does is uncertain. Trimming took 5 bases from V and 0 from J, leaving 15 bases between them. This CDR3 has 16 amino acids. As DNA, the CDR3 is TGTGCCAGAAGATTTACTGGCCGCAGCTCCTACAATGAGCAGTTCTTC. This sequence encodes CARRFTGRSSYNEQFF.

The rearrangement uses TRBV28 and TRBJ2-7; the D is unclear. The CDR3 runs 15 residues. Germline CDR1 is MDHEN and CDR2 is SYDVKM. Trimming cost V 0 bases and J 2 bases, with 11 bases left between them. CDR3 in amino acids: CASSLWDQETYEQYF. As DNA, the CDR3 is TGTGCCAGCAGTTTATGGGACCAGGAGACCTACGAGCAGTACTTC.

This chain uses TRBV27 with TRBJ2-7; TRBD1 matches at 10 bases. Germline lookup yields CDR1 MNHEY and CDR2 SMNVEV (reference sequence). This CDR3 comprises 19 residues. The trim removed 3 bases at V and 6 bases at J, leaving 20 bases unmatched. DNA of the CDR3: TGTGCCAGCAGTTTTTCTCGTGACCCCTCCGGGACAGGGGTTTTCGAGCAGTACTTC. This translates into CASSFSRDPSGTGVFEQYF.

On this clone: This likely reflects a read error, since a far larger clone is one base away. The sample carries other DNA sequences with the same CDR3. The J gene is TRBJ1-1, the V gene TRBV28; tentative D call: TRBD1 (5 bases). The CDR3 spans 13 residues. V was trimmed by 9 bases and J by 1 base, leaving 12 bases between them. CDR1 is MDHEN, CDR2 SYDVKM, per germline. The CDR3 DNA reads TGTGCCAGTAGGGGACGGTCGAACACTGAAGCTTTCTTT. Translated, it gives CASRGRSNTEAFF.

This chain joins TRBV7-2 and TRBJ2-2; 11 positions match TRBD2. V gave up 5 bases and J gave up 4 bases; unmatched junction bases: 12. The germline V gene encodes CDR1 SGHTA and CDR2 FQGNSA. The CDR3 runs to 18 residues. CDR3 sequence reads: CASSLQTSGIGRTGELFF. The CDR3 coding sequence is TGTGCCAGCAGCCTTCAGACTAGCGGGATTGGTCGCACCGGGGAGCTGTTTTTT.

In DNA, the CDR3 is TGTGCCAGCAGCTTGGCAGATTATGGCTACACCTTC. As protein: CASSLADYGYTF. The chain couples TRBV7-8 to TRBJ1-2; D is uncertain. Germline CDR1 reads SGHVS; CDR2 reads FQNEAQ. V was trimmed by 3 bases and J by 5 bases, leaving 7 bases between them. This CDR3 comprises 12 residues.

This clone was counted only a few times. J is TRBJ1-2 and V is TRBV12-2. TRBV12-2 is assigned pseudogene status. The CDR3 loop spans 12 amino acids. CDR3 protein: CASRRGNYGYTF. CDR3 DNA sequence: TGTGCAAGTCGCCGGGGGAACTATGGCTACACCTTC.

CDR3 residues: CASSLDIGQSYEQYF. The CDR3 nucleotides read TGTGCCAGCAGCTTAGATATTGGGCAAAGCTACGAGCAGTACTTC. The chain uses TRBV11-2 and TRBJ2-7; D not resolved. Deletions cut 0 bases from V and 3 bases from J, with 12 bases between. Germline loops: CDR1 SGHAT, CDR2 FQNNGV. The CDR3 loop spans 15 amino acids.

The chain couples TRBV21-1 to TRBJ2-7; the tabulated D call, TRBD1, remains unverified against the DNA. TRBV21-1 is annotated as a pseudogene. The CDR3 spans 15 residues. The CDR3 spells CASSADRHSSYEQYF. CDR3 DNA: TGTGCCAGCAGCGCCGACAGGCATAGCTCCTACGAGCAGTACTTC.

This chain joins TRBV10-3 and TRBJ2-1; D is perhaps TRBD1 or TRBD2 (6 bases each). Looked up from germline, CDR1 is ENHRY and CDR2 is SYGVKD. The germline V and J ends were trimmed by 3 bases and 3 bases, with 9 bases remaining between them. This CDR3 contains 14 residues. CDR3 nucleotides: TGTGCCATCAGTGAAGGAGGGGGCTACAATGAGCAGTTCTTC. Translating it yields CAISEGGGYNEQFF.

This clone was found once. The chain carries TRBV15 and TRBJ1-2; 9 nucleotides align to TRBD1. The trim removed 5 bases at V and 11 bases at J, leaving 9 bases unmatched. In germline, CDR1 is LNHNV, CDR2 YYDKDF (reference sequence). This CDR3 is 13 amino acids long. This CDR3 is CATSETGTGSYTF. The CDR3 region has the DNA TGTGCCACCAGCGAAACCGGGACAGGGTCTTACACCTTC.

The rearrangement joins TRBV28 to TRBJ1-4; 8 positions match TRBD1. Germline CDR1 is MDHEN and CDR2 is SYDVKM. The trim removed 5 bases at V and 2 bases at J, leaving 1 base unmatched. The length of the CDR3 is 14 residues. The CDR3 here is CASSRDRTNEKLFF. The CDR3 DNA reads as TGTGCCAGCAGTCGGGACAGGACTAATGAAAAACTGTTTTTT. Variable domain in full (rest from reference TRBV28 and TRBJ1-4): DVKVTQSSRYLVKRTGEKVFLECVQDMDHENMFWYRQDPGLGLRLIYFSYDVKMKEKGDIPEGYSVSREKKERFSLILESASTNQTSMYLCASSRDRTNEKLFFGSGTQLSVL.

The chain links TRBV10-3 to TRBJ1-2, with 7 positions matching TRBD1. The V gene end was trimmed by 4 bases and the J gene end by 1 base; junction bases not matched to a gene: 0. Per the germline V gene, CDR1 is ENHRY and CDR2 is SYGVKD. CDR3 length equals 13 residues. The CDR3 sequence is CAISAGGNYGYTF. CDR3 in DNA: TGTGCCATCAGTGCAGGGGGTAACTATGGCTACACCTTC.